These 18 T cell receptor beta chains were sequenced from one sample in a study of tumor-infiltrating lymphocytes in primary liver carcinoma. It was unsorted whole blood that yielded blood RNA, and germline DNA was also extracted. Total RNA amounting to roughly 480 ng was the source from which TCR beta cDNA was made with a constant-region primer. The TCR beta library was amplified through three nested multiplex PCR rounds in a modified ARM-PCR procedure. The first two PCR rounds used TRBV1-TRBV30 forward primers with a C-beta reverse primer, around 10 cycles each. MiXCR, run by TCRdb on the multiplex PCR reads, gives a single entry per CDR3 protein. This sample carries about 310,000 distinct CDR3 sequences, approximately 58% of them seen once, and the ten largest clones take more than 15%. The material sequenced was peripheral blood. These receptors were collected from a woman in her thirties with primary liver carcinoma and hepatitis B virus infection.

Remarks on this clonotype: Since the CDR3 does not end with the conserved phenylalanine or tryptophan, this likely comes from a read error. The chain joins TRBV29-1 to TRBJ2-7; 8 bases fit TRBD2. The V and J ends lost 6 bases and 3 bases, in that order; junction bases with no gene match: 7. The CDR3 consists of 13 residues. CDR1 is SQVTM and CDR2 is ANQGSEA in the germline V gene. The CDR3 bases are TGCAGCGTAACCAGCGGGAGCCGCTACGAGCAGTACATC. This codes for CSVTSGSRYEQYI.

The V call is TRBV6-5, the J call TRBJ1-2; no firm D call. Trimming shortened V by 7 bases and J by 2 bases, and 8 bases separated the two germline ends. The germline gives CDR1 MNHEY, CDR2 SVGAGI. This CDR3 is built from 12 residues. The CDR3 loop reads CASKRANYGYTF. The CDR3 nucleotides are TGTGCCAGCAAAAGAGCCAACTATGGCTACACCTTC.

The V call is TRBV5-5, the J call TRBJ2-1; 11 bases map to TRBD2. J gave up 8 bases and V 4 bases, and 8 bases lay outside the gene matches. Per germline, CDR1 SGHKS and CDR2 YYEKEE (reference sequence). This CDR3 comprises 15 residues. The CDR3 sequence is CASSTPKGLADEQFF. The CDR3 DNA sequence: TGTGCCAGCAGCACCCCGAAGGGACTAGCGGATGAGCAGTTCTTC.

With respect to this clonotype: This could be a read error, since a much larger clone is one nucleotide away. The J gene is TRBJ1-4, the V gene TRBV29-1; D is unclear. The germline CDR1 and CDR2 sequences are SQVTM and ANQGSEA. Trimming removed 6 bases at V and 6 bases at J, with 5 bases between. The CDR3 runs 10 residues. CDR3 residues: CSVNYEKLFF. DNA of the CDR3: TGCAGCGTGAACTATGAAAAACTGTTTTTT.

About this clonotype itself: With a much larger clone just one base away, this may be a read error. The chain couples TRBV29-1 to TRBJ2-1, with 7 bases aligning to TRBD2. CDR3 length equals 12 residues. V lost 7 bases to trimming and J lost 7 bases; unmatched junction nucleotides: 7. Germline V gene data show CDR1 as SQVTM and CDR2 as ANQGSEA. CDR3 nucleotide sequence: TGCAGCGCGGCCGGCGGGAGTAATGAGCAGTTCTTC. Translated, it gives CSAAGGSNEQFF.

For this clonotype: One end of the junction varies from germline; a read error may be responsible. The chain employs TRBV14 and TRBJ1-2; D gene uncertain. CDR1 is SGHDN, CDR2 FVKESK, per germline. CDR3 size: 12 residues. The CDR3 protein is CTSSPRADGYTF. In DNA, the CDR3 is TGTACCAGCAGCCCAAGGGCAGATGGCTACACCTTC.

The rearrangement joins TRBV30 to TRBJ2-7, with 8 bases identical to TRBD2. Germline CDR1 and CDR2: GTSNPN and SVGIG (reference sequence). Trimming at V came to 0 bases and at J to 6 bases, leaving 4 bases not matched to a gene. This CDR3 contains 13 residues. The CDR3 nucleotides are TGTGCCTGGAGTGTCGGGAGGGTCACCGAGCAGTACTTC. Translating it yields CAWSVGRVTEQYF.

This clonotype appeared a few times. The V and J genes are TRBV6-5 and TRBJ2-3; 7 nucleotides line up with TRBD2. The V and J ends lost 4 bases and 3 bases, in that order; junction bases with no gene match: 7. CDR3 length: 15 residues. CDR1 and CDR2 (germline): MNHEY, SVGAGI. CDR3: CASSWRGSRTDTQYF. The CDR3 DNA reads as TGTGCCAGCAGTTGGCGCGGGAGTCGGACAGATACGCAGTATTTT.

The chain is built from TRBV12-3 or TRBV12-4 and TRBJ2-5, with 8 bases that match TRBD1. The CDR3 loop spans 14 amino acids. V lost 1 base and J lost 4; bases outside the gene matches: 2. The CDR3 sequence: CASSLGTGRETQYF. CDR3 sequence (DNA): TGTGCCAGCAGTTTAGGGACAGGGCGAGAGACCCAGTACTTC.

The V call is TRBV6-5, the J call TRBJ2-2; maybe TRBD2 (5 bases). Germline loops: CDR1 MNHEY, CDR2 SVGAGI. The CDR3 totals 14 residues. V lost 2 bases, J lost 7 bases, and 11 bases lay in between. The CDR3: CASSYIGDIGELFF. CDR3 DNA sequence: TGTGCCAGCAGTTACATCGGGGATATCGGGGAGCTGTTTTTT.

The CDR3 loop reads CASSEFRTTWDRYYEQYF. The DNA of the CDR3 is TGTGCCAGCAGTGAATTTCGTACCACTTGGGACCGCTACTACGAGCAGTACTTC. The J gene is TRBJ2-7, the V gene TRBV6-1; D may correspond to TRBD1 or TRBD2 (5 bases each). Trimming cost V 2 bases and J 3 bases, with 23 bases left between them. CDR3 length equals 18 residues. Germline V gene lookup returns CDR1 MNHNS and CDR2 SASEGT.

This clonotype has only a few counts. V usage is TRBV24-1 and J usage is TRBJ1-1; D is unclear. Looked up from germline, CDR1 is KGHDR and CDR2 is SFDVKD. Trimming removed 6 bases from V and 4 bases from J, with 5 bases in between. This CDR3 is 11 amino acids long. CDR3 in amino acids: CATSFGTEAFF. For the CDR3, the DNA is TGTGCCACCAGTTTTGGCACTGAAGCTTTCTTT.

The chain combines TRBV7-9 with TRBJ2-3; 8 positions agree with TRBD2. From germline, CDR1 is SEHNR and CDR2 FQNEAQ (reference sequence). The CDR3 covers 18 residues. V was pared by 3 bases and J by 5 bases, with 16 bases of the junction left unmatched. In DNA form, the CDR3 reads TGTGCCAGCAGCTTGCCTCGGCGGGGAGCGGGAGTGGGAGATACGCAGTATTTT. It encodes CASSLPRRGAGVGDTQYF.

This clonotype came up many times. The chain employs TRBV6-5 and TRBJ1-2; 10 bases are a match to TRBD1. V was clipped by 6 bases and J by 0 bases; unmatched bases: 10. Germline V gives CDR1 MNHEY, CDR2 SVGAGI. This CDR3 contains 17 residues. The CDR3 DNA reads as TGTGCCAGCAGGGACTGGGACAGGGGTGCATCTAACTATGGCTACACCTTC. It yields the protein CASRDWDRGASNYGYTF.

The chain is built from TRBV11-3 and TRBJ2-5; unclear D gene. The CDR3 sequence is 16 residues long. Trimming shortened V by 2 bases and J by 2 bases, and 15 bases separated the two germline ends. Germline CDR1 reads SGHNT; CDR2 reads YENEEA. The CDR3 reads CASSLFARPDQETQYF. The CDR3 nucleotides read TGTGCCAGCAGCTTATTTGCCAGGCCCGATCAAGAGACCCAGTACTTC.

In this sample, this clonotype turned up many times. The chain is built from TRBV11-2 and TRBJ2-2; 7 bases line up with TRBD1. The CDR3 consists of 16 residues. Germline-derived CDR1 and CDR2 are SGHAT and FQNNGV. V trimming: 3 bases; J trimming: 1 base; junction bases outside the gene matches: 5. Here the CDR3 DNA reads TGTGCCAGCAGCTTCCCCCGGGACAGGAACACCGGGGAGCTGTTTTTT. The encoded protein is CASSFPRDRNTGELFF.

A word on this clonotype: A much bigger clone sits one base away, suggesting this may be a read error. The chain carries TRBV28 and TRBJ2-7; a weak D match, TRBD1 (6 bases). The germline gives CDR1 MDHEN, CDR2 SYDVKM. The CDR3 has 19 amino acids. Trimming removed 4 bases at V and 0 bases at J, with 25 bases between. CDR3 sequence reads: CASSSYENYPGHSSYEQYF. For the CDR3, the DNA is TGTGCCAGCAGTTCCTACGAGAATTACCCGGGACACTCCTCCTACGAGCAGTACTTC. The full variable domain, rest sourced from reference TRBV28 and TRBJ2-7, is DVKVTQSSRYLVKRTGEKVFLECVQDMDHENMFWYRQDPGLGLRLIYFSYDVKMKEKGDIPEGYSVSREKKERFSLILESASTNQTSMYLCASSSYENYPGHSSYEQYFGPGTRLTVT.

This clonotype was seen a handful of times. This rearrangement joins TRBV10-3 to TRBJ2-2, with 12 bases matching TRBD1. The CDR3 consists of 15 residues. The germline V gene encodes CDR1 ENHRY and CDR2 SYGVKD. With V trimmed by 6 bases and J by 7 bases, 6 bases remained unmatched. For the CDR3, the DNA is TGTGCCATCAGGCCGGGACAGGGGGCCATCGGGGAGCTGTTTTTT. This translates into CAIRPGQGAIGELFF.